The 23 T cell receptor beta chains below were found in one sample sequenced in a study of T cells after posttransplantation cyclophosphamide. A marrow graft followed busulfan-fludarabine conditioning, with cyclophosphamide on days +3 and +4. TCRdb keeps only in-frame clones here, not all; method: immunoSEQ multiplex PCR. Of 650 to 850 clones listed, more than 75% were seen once; the top ten hold about a quarter. The source was CD4+ T cells sorted from blood, collected after an allogeneic stem cell transplant with post-transplant cyclophosphamide. Receptors were obtained from a female patient between 30 and 39 years old who received an allogeneic stem cell transplant from a related donor, was CMV-positive, and had no GVHD. Some T cells could come from the graft donor.

As DNA, the CDR3 is TGTGCCTGGAGTGTAGGGGTATTGGACACCGGGGAGCTGTTTTTT. Translating gives CAWSVGVLDTGELFF. This rearrangement joins TRBV30 to TRBJ2-2; D perhaps matches TRBD1 (5 bases). Germline V gene lookup returns CDR1 GTSNPN and CDR2 SVGIG (reference sequence). V lost 0 bases to trimming and J lost 3 bases, with 11 bases between them. The CDR3 length is 15 residues.

The chain combines TRBV7-2 with TRBJ2-5; 11 nucleotides align to TRBD1. Germline CDR1 is SGHTA and CDR2 is FQGNSA. The CDR3 extends over 13 amino acids. Trimming cost V 6 bases and J 7 bases; bases outside gene matches: 4. Here the CDR3 DNA reads TGTGCCAGCAGATCGGGACAGGGGGTGACCCAGTACTTC. It translates to CASRSGQGVTQYF.

V and J are TRBV21-1 and TRBJ1-2; the DNA was not used to check the table's D call, TRBD1. TRBV21-1 represents a pseudogene. The CDR3 covers 20 residues. This CDR3 is CASSKARAEPGQILNYGYTF. Here the CDR3 DNA reads TGTGCCAGCAGCAAGGCTCGCGCCGAGCCAGGACAGATCCTTAACTATGGCTACACCTTC.

The gene calls are TRBV11-3 and TRBJ1-1; perhaps TRBD1 as D (5 bases). The CDR3 loop spans 14 amino acids. The germline V and J ends were trimmed by 5 bases and 9 bases, with 19 bases remaining between them. Germline CDR1 and CDR2: SGHNT and YENEEA. The CDR3 DNA is TGTGCCAGCAGCCCCGGGGGTCAGGCGGGTAAAGCTTTCTTT. It translates to CASSPGGQAGKAFF.

The V gene is TRBV11-2, the J gene TRBJ2-5; TRBD2 aligns across 10 bases. J lost 4 bases, V lost 1 base, and 6 bases had no gene match. Germline lookup yields CDR1 SGHAT and CDR2 FQNNGV. This CDR3 has 16 residues. As DNA, the CDR3 is TGTGCCAGCAGCTTAGTTCTAGCGGGGGTTGGAGAGACCCAGTACTTC. It codes for CASSLVLAGVGETQYF.

This clone was detected once. The gene calls are TRBV4-3 and TRBJ2-3, with D perhaps TRBD1 (6 bases). This CDR3 is built from 16 residues. Trimming removed 1 base at V and 6 bases at J, with 17 bases between. CDR1 and CDR2 (germline): LGHNA, YSLEER. CDR3 nucleotide sequence: TGCGCCAGCAGCCAAGTTAGAACAGGGTGGGGGGATACGCAGTATTTT. Its protein is CASSQVRTGWGDTQYF.

This clone is a singleton in its sample. At one boundary the junction diverges from the germline segment, which might be a read error. The chain employs TRBV28 and TRBJ2-7; TRBD1 is a possible D gene (6 bases). This CDR3 region has 11 residues. Germline CDR1 is MDHEN and CDR2 is SYDVKM. The CDR3 nucleotides are TGTGCCAGCAGTTTCACAGGGCTGGTCGACTTC. It specifies CASSFTGLVDF.

The V call is TRBV7-6, the J call TRBJ2-7, with TRBD2 matching 7 bases. V was pared by 6 bases and J by 3 bases, with 8 bases of the junction left unmatched. The CDR3 consists of 14 residues. CDR1 is SGHVS and CDR2 is FNYEAQ in the germline V gene. CDR3 in DNA: TGTGCCAGCAGTCCTGGGAGGGACGGCTACGAGCAGTACTTC. Translation gives CASSPGRDGYEQYF. The variable domain in full, completed from reference TRBV7-6 and TRBJ2-7, reads GAGVSQSPRYKVTKRGQDVALRCDPISGHVSLYWYRQALGQGPEFLTYFNYEAQQDKSGLPNDRFSAERPEGSISTLTIQRTEQRDSAMYRCASSPGRDGYEQYFGPGTRLTVT.

In this sample, this clone turned up once. The genes are TRBV28 and TRBJ2-1, with D perhaps TRBD1 (5 bases). The germline gives CDR1 MDHEN, CDR2 SYDVKM. The V gene lost 5 bases and the J gene lost 4 bases, with 15 bases spanning the gap. The CDR3 is 15 amino acids. The CDR3 region is CASSLRQIGYNEQFF. CDR3 sequence (DNA): TGTGCCAGCAGTCTGAGACAGATTGGATACAATGAGCAGTTCTTC.

The chain is built from TRBV28 and TRBJ1-2; no firm D call. CDR3 length: 14 amino acids. From germline, CDR1 is MDHEN and CDR2 SYDVKM. V was trimmed by 3 bases and J by 7 bases, leaving 15 bases between them. The CDR3 DNA follows: TGTGCCAGCAGTTTCCCCGACAAGTTCAGTGGCTACACCTTC. This translates into CASSFPDKFSGYTF.

The rearrangement links TRBV11-2 to TRBJ1-4, with 10 nucleotides matching TRBD1. Germline-derived CDR1 and CDR2 are SGHAT and FQNNGV. The CDR3 is 15 residues long. With V trimmed by 5 bases and J by 7 bases, 7 bases remained unmatched. The CDR3 protein is CASSPPGDRGEKLFF. DNA of the CDR3: TGTGCCAGCAGCCCCCCGGGGGACAGGGGTGAAAAACTGTTTTTT.

The genes are TRBV6-5 and TRBJ2-4; 12 positions match TRBD2. Germline CDR1 MNHEY, CDR2 SVGAGI. V gave up 9 bases and J gave up 6 bases; unmatched junction bases: 6. The length of the CDR3 is 14 residues. The CDR3 here is CASRTSGGSNIQYF. CDR3 bases: TGTGCCAGTCGAACTAGCGGGGGGTCAAACATTCAGTACTTC.

The J gene is TRBJ1-5, the V gene TRBV4-1, with a possible D match to TRBD1 (6 bases). V was trimmed by 2 bases and J by 5 bases, leaving 10 bases between them. This CDR3 region has 14 residues. Germline lookup yields CDR1 MGHRA and CDR2 YSYEKL. The CDR3 loop reads CASSQRTEDQPQHF. CDR3 sequence (DNA): TGCGCCAGCAGCCAACGGACAGAAGATCAGCCCCAGCATTTT.

The chain couples TRBV9 to TRBJ2-5; TRBD1 is a possible D gene (6 bases). Germline V gene lookup returns CDR1 SGDLS and CDR2 YYNGEE. V was cut by 3 bases and J by 5 bases, with 11 bases left in between. The CDR3 is 13 amino acids. CDR3 in amino acids: CASSAGVAETQYF. CDR3 DNA sequence: TGTGCCAGCAGCGCAGGGGTCGCGGAGACCCAGTACTTC. Full variable domain (remainder filled in from reference TRBV9 and TRBJ2-5): DSGVTQTPKHLITATGQRVTLRCSPRSGDLSVYWYQQSLDQGLQFLIQYYNGEERAKGNILERFSAQQFPDLHSELNLSSLELGDSALYFCASSAGVAETQYFGPGTRLLVL.

The rearrangement uses TRBV11-2 and TRBJ2-1; tentative D call: TRBD2 (5 bases). Germline V gives CDR1 SGHAT, CDR2 FQNNGV. The CDR3 has 13 residues. V was pared by 1 base and J by 9 bases, with 10 bases between. CDR3 amino acids: CASSLVGISEQFF. The CDR3 DNA reads TGTGCCAGCAGCTTAGTCGGGATAAGTGAGCAGTTCTTC.

This clone was detected once. The chain carries TRBV7-8 and TRBJ1-2, with TRBD1 matching 9 bases. Germline assignment: CDR1 SGHVS and CDR2 FQNEAQ. This CDR3 is built from 13 residues. V gave up 5 bases and J gave up 8 bases; unmatched junction bases: 6. The CDR3: CASSRQGGRGYTF. The CDR3 DNA is TGTGCCAGCAGCCGACAGGGGGGTCGCGGCTACACCTTC.

In this sample, this clone turned up once. CDR3 sequence reads: CASSLDYRTDTQYF. CDR3 nucleotides: TGTGCCAGCAGCTTGGACTACCGCACAGATACGCAGTATTTT. The chain links TRBV11-3 to TRBJ2-3; a possible D gene is TRBD2 (6 bases). Trimming removed 3 bases from V and 1 base from J, with 8 bases in between. Germline V lookup: CDR1 SGHNT, CDR2 YENEEA. The CDR3 sequence is 14 residues long.

The chain links TRBV7-3 to TRBJ1-1; D gene unclear. There are 16 residues in the CDR3. V was shortened by 2 bases and J by 7 bases, with 20 bases between the two germline ends. Germline loops: CDR1 SGHTA, CDR2 FQGTGA. Written as DNA, the CDR3 is TGTGCCAGCAGCTTACATCCGGGGTCCCAAGAAGGTGAAGCTTTCTTT. Its protein product is CASSLHPGSQEGEAFF.

The chain couples TRBV7-6 to TRBJ1-2; D is ambiguous. Germline lookup yields CDR1 SGHVS and CDR2 FNYEAQ. This CDR3 contains 14 residues. Trimming shortened V by 3 bases and J by 3 bases, and 11 bases separated the two germline ends. The CDR3 here is CASSFSPGDYGYTF. For the CDR3, the DNA is TGTGCCAGCAGCTTTAGTCCCGGGGACTATGGCTACACCTTC.

The chain employs TRBV7-7 and TRBJ2-7, with 10 bases identical to TRBD1. Germline values: CDR1 SSHAT, CDR2 FNYEAQ (reference sequence). CDR3 length: 18 amino acids. V lost 5 bases, J lost 0 bases, and 13 bases stayed unmatched. CDR3 in amino acids: CASSPVPGQGMSSYEQYF. As DNA, the CDR3 is TGTGCCAGCAGCCCAGTCCCGGGACAGGGGATGAGCTCCTACGAGCAGTACTTC.

The chain links TRBV6-5 to TRBJ1-1; possible D gene TRBD1, 6 bases. V was trimmed by 6 bases and J by 10 bases, leaving 18 bases between them. The CDR3 totals 13 residues. Germline V CDR1 and CDR2: MNHEY, SVGAGI. CDR3 amino acids: CASSQQGTLRAFF. The CDR3 region has the DNA TGTGCCAGCAGCCAACAGGGAACACTGAGAGCTTTCTTT.

This clone is a singleton in its sample. The chain recombines TRBV5-1 with TRBJ1-3, with TRBD1 matching over 8 bases. Looked up from germline, CDR1 is SGHRS and CDR2 is YFSETQ. Losses at the gene ends were 0 bases for V and 4 bases for J; bases not matched to a gene: 6. The CDR3 extends over 16 amino acids. CDR3 in DNA: TGCGCCAGCAGCTTGGGGCAGGGGGCGTTCGGAAACACCATATATTTT. Amino acid sequence: CASSLGQGAFGNTIYF.

The chain carries TRBV28 and TRBJ2-1, with 12 bases that match TRBD2. Per the germline V gene, CDR1 is MDHEN and CDR2 is SYDVKM. Trimming took 10 bases from V and 7 from J; bases not matched to a gene: 11. The CDR3 is 15 residues long. CDR3 nucleotide sequence: TGTGCCATCCTCCCGACTAGCGGGGGATATAATGAGCAGTTCTTC. Residues: CAILPTSGGYNEQFF.